This TCR beta chain is from a study of T cell responses to AZD1222 COVID-19 vaccine. Overall study results and limits: It was only a handful of AZD1222 recipients who were seropositive at baseline.

TCRdb's copy holds only in-frame clones and misses some; the assay was immunoSEQ multiplex PCR. The profile shows over 85,000 clones, approximately 94% of them singletons. Details on this clone: What it binds is not known.

Per the germline V gene, CDR1 is KGHSH and CDR2 is LQKENI. The V end lost 2 bases, the J end lost 8 bases, and 18 bases lay between the germline ends. There are 15 residues in the CDR3. V usage is TRBV18 and J usage is TRBJ1-2; tentatively, D is TRBD1 (5 bases). Material: peripheral blood, obtained 28 days after the second AZD1222 dose. This sequence was found in an adult who received the AZD1222 COVID-19 vaccine. This chain's CDR3 is CASSPSIMRGRGYTF. The DNA for the CDR3 is TGTGCCAGCTCACCAAGCATTATGAGGGGCCGCGGCTACACCTTC.